The sequence of this TCR beta chain was determined in a study of early stage breast cancer tumors. The study, taken as a whole, reports: Unsorted bulk genomic DNA sequencing lacked pairing and functional marker data.

The table came from immunoSEQ multiplex PCR; TCRdb's copy has only in-frame clones and leaves some out. The sample records 40,000 to 60,000 clones, approximately 78% being singletons. On this clone: The target antigen is unknown.

This CDR3 comprises 15 residues. V was pared by 6 bases and J by 10 bases, with 13 bases of the junction left unmatched. CDR1 and CDR2 (germline): SGHRS, YFSETQ. The receptor comes from a person aged 40 to 49 with breast cancer. The gene calls are TRBV5-1 and TRBJ1-6, with 7 positions matching TRBD1. Sequenced: blood. DNA for the CDR3: TGCGCCAGCACCAAGAGCGGGACAGCGATCTCACCCCTCCACTTT. This gives the protein CASTKSGTAISPLHF.